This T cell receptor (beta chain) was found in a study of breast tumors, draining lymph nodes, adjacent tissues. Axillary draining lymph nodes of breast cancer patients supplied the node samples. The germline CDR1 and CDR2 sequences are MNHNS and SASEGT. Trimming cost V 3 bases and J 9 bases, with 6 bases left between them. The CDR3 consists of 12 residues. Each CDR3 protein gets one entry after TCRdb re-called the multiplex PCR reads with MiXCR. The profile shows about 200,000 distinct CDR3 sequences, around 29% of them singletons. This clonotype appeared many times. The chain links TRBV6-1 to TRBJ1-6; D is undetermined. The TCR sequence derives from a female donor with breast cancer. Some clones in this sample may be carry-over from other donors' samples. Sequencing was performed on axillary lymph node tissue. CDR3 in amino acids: CASSDESSPLHF. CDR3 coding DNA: TGTGCCAGCAGTGATGAGAGTTCACCCCTCCACTTT.